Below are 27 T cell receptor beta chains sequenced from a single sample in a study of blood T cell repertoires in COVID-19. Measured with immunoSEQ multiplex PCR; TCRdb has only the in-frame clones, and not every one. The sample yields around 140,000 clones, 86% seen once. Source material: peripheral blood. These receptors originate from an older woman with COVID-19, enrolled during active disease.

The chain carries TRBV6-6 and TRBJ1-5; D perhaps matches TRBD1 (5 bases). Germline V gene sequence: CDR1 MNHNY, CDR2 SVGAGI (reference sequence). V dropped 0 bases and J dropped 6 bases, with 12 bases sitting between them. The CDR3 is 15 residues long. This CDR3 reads CASSYSFGASQPQHF. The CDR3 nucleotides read TGTGCCAGCAGTTACTCGTTTGGGGCAAGTCAGCCCCAGCATTTT.

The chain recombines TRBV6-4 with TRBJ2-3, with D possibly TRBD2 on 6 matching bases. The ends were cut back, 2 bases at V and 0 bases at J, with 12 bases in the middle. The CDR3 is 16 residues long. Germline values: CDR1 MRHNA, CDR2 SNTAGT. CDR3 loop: CASSDESGTSTDTQYF. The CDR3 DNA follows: TGTGCCAGCAGTGACGAGTCAGGGACTAGCACAGATACGCAGTATTTT.

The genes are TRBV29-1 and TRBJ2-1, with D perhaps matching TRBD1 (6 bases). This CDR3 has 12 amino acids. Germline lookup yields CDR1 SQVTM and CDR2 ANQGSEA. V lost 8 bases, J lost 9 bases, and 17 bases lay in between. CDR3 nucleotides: TGCAGCTGGTTGGGGGCGGCGGTTGAGCAGTTCTTC. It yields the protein CSWLGAAVEQFF.

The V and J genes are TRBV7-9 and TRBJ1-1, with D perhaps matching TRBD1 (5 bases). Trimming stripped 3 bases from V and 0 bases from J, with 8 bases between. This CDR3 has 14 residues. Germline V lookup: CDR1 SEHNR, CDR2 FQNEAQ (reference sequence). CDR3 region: CASSLKGVNTEAFF. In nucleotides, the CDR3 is TGTGCCAGCAGCTTGAAAGGGGTGAACACTGAAGCTTTCTTT. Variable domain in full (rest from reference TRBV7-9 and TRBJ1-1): DTGVSQNPRHKITKRGQNVTFRCDPISEHNRLYWYRQTLGQGPEFLTYFQNEAQLEKSRLLSDRFSAERPKGSFSTLEIQRTEQGDSAMYLCASSLKGVNTEAFFGQGTRLTVV.

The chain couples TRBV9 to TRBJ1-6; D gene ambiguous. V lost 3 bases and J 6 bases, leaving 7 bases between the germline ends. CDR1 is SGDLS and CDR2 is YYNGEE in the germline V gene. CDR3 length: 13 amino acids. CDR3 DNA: TGTGCCAGCAGCGCCCTATCTAATTCACCCCTCCACTTT. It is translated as CASSALSNSPLHF.

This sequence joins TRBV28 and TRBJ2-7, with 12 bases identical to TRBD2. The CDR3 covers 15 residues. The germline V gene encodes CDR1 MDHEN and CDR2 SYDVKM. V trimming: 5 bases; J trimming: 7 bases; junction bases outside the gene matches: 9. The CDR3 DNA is TGTGCCAGCAGTCCGCCCTGGACTAGCGGGGCAGAGCAGTACTTC. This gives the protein CASSPPWTSGAEQYF. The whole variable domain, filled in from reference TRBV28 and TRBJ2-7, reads DVKVTQSSRYLVKRTGEKVFLECVQDMDHENMFWYRQDPGLGLRLIYFSYDVKMKEKGDIPEGYSVSREKKERFSLILESASTNQTSMYLCASSPPWTSGAEQYFGPGTRLTVT.

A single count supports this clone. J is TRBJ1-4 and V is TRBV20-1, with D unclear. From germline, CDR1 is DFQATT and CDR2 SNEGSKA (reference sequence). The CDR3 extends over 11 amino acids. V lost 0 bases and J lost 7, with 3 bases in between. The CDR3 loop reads CSARDREKLFF. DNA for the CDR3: TGCAGTGCTAGAGATCGTGAAAAACTGTTTTTT.

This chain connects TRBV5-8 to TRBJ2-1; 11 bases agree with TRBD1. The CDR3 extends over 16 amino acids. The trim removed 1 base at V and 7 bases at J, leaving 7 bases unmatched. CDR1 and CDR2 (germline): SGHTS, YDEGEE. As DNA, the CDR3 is TGTGCCAGCAGCTTGTTTGGGACAGGGGGGGAGAATGAGCAGTTCTTC. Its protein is CASSLFGTGGENEQFF.

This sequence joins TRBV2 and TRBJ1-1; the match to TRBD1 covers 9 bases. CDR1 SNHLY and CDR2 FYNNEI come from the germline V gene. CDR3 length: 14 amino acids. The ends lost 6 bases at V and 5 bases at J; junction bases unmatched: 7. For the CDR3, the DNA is TGTGCCAGCAGCGCGGACAGGGGACGGACTGAAGCTTTCTTT. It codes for CASSADRGRTEAFF.

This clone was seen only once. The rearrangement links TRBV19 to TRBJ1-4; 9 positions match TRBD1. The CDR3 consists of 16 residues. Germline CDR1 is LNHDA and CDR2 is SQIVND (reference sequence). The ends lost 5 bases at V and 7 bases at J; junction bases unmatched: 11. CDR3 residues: CASSASGTGYTEKLFF. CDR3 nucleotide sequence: TGTGCCAGTAGTGCTTCCGGGACAGGGTACACTGAAAAACTGTTTTTT.

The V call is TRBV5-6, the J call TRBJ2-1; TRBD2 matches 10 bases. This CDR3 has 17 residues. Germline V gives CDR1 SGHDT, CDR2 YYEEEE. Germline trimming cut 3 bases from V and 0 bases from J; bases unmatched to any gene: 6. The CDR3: CASSSPSGGDSYNEQFF. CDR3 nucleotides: TGTGCCAGCAGCTCTCCAAGCGGGGGGGACTCCTACAATGAGCAGTTCTTC.

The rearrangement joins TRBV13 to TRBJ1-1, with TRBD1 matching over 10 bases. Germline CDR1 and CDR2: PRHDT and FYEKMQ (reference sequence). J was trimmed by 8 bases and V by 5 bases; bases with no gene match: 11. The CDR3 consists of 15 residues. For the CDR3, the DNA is TGTGCCAGCAGCCAGCTCACCGGGACAGGGGCCGAAGCTTTCTTT. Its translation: CASSQLTGTGAEAFF.

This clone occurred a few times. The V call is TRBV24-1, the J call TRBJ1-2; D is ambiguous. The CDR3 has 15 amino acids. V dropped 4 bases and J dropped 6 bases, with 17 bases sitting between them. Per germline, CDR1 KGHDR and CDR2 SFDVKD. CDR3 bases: TGTGCCACCAGTGACGCTTGGGAGGGAGAGGATGGCTACACCTTC. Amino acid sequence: CATSDAWEGEDGYTF.

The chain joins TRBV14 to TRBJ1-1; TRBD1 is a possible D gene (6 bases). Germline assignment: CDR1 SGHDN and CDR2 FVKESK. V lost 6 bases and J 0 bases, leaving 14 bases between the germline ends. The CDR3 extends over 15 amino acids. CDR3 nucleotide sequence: TGTGCCAGCAGTCTAGACAGGATGATGAACACTGAAGCTTTCTTT. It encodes CASSLDRMMNTEAFF.

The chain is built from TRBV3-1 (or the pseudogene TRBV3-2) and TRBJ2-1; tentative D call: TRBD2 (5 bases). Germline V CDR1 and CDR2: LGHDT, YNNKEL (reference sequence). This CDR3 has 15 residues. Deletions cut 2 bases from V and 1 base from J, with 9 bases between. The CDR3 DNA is TGTGCCAGCAGCCAAAAGGGAGCTTCCTACAATGAGCAGTTCTTC. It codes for CASSQKGASYNEQFF.

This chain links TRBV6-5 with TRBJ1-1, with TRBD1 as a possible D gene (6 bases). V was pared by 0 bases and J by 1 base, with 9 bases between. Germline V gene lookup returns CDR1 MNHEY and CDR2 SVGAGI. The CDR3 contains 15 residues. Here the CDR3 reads CASSYSSGENTEAFF. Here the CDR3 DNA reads TGTGCCAGCAGTTACTCGTCAGGGGAGAACACTGAAGCTTTCTTT.

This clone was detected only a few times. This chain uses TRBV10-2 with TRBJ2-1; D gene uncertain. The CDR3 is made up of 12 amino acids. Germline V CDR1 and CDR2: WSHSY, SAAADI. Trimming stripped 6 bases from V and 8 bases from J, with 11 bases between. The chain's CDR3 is CASSPQWYEQFF. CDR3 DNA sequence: TGCGCCAGCAGCCCTCAGTGGTATGAGCAGTTCTTC.

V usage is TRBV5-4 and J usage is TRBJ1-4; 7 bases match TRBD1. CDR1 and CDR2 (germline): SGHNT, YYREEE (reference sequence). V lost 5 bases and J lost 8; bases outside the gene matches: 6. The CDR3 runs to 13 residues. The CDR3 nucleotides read TGTGCCAGCAGTGACAGGGTTAGGGAAAAACTGTTTTTT. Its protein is CASSDRVREKLFF.

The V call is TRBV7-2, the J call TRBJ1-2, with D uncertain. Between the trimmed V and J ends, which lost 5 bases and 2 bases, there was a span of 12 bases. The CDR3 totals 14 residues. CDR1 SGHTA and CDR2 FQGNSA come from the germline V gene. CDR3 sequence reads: CASSLEAVNYGYTF. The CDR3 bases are TGTGCCAGCAGCCTGGAGGCTGTGAACTATGGCTACACCTTC.

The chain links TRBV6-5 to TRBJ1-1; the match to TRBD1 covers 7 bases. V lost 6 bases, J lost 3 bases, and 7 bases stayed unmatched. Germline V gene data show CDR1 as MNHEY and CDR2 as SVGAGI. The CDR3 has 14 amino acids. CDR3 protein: CASSHRGRDTEAFF. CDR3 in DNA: TGTGCCAGCAGCCACAGGGGCAGGGACACTGAAGCTTTCTTT.

CDR3: CASSGGQAPGDEQFF. CDR3 DNA: TGTGCCAGCAGCGGAGGACAGGCACCCGGGGATGAGCAGTTCTTC. V gene TRBV11-2 combines with J gene TRBJ2-1; 7 bases map to TRBD1. Germline-derived CDR1 and CDR2 are SGHAT and FQNNGV. The V and J ends lost 5 bases and 8 bases, in that order; junction bases with no gene match: 12. There are 15 residues in the CDR3.

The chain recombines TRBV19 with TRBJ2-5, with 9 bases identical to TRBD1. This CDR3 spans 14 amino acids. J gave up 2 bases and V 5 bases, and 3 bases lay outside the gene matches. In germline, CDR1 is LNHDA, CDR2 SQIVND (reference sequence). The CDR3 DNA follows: TGTGCCAGTAGTCTGACAGGGGGTCAAGAGACCCAGTACTTC. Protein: CASSLTGGQETQYF.

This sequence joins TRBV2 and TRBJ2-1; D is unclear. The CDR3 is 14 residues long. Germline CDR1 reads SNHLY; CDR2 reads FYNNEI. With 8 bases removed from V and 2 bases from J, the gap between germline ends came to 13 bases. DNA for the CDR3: TGTGCCAGCGATGAAAGTCTAGCCTACAATGAGCAGTTCTTC. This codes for CASDESLAYNEQFF.

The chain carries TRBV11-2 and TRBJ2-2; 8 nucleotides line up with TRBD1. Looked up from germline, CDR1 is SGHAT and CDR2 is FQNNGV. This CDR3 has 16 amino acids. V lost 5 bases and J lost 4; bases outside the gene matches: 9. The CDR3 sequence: CASSTRTGWSTGELFF. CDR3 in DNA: TGTGCCAGCAGCACCCGGACAGGGTGGAGCACCGGGGAGCTGTTTTTT.

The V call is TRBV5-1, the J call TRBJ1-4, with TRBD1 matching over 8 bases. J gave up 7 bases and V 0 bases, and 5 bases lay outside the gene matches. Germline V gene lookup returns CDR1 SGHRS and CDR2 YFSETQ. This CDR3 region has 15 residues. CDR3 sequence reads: CASSLDQGAGEKLFF. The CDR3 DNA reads TGCGCCAGCAGCTTGGATCAGGGGGCCGGTGAAAAACTGTTTTTT.

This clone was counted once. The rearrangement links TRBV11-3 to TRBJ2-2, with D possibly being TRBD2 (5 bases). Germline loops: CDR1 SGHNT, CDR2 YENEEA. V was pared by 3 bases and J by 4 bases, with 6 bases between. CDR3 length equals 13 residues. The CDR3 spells CASSFGLTGELFF. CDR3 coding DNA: TGTGCCAGCAGCTTTGGACTCACCGGGGAGCTGTTTTTT.

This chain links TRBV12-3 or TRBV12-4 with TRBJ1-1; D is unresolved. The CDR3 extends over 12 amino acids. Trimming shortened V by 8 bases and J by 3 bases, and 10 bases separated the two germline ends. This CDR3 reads CASRGTYTEAFF. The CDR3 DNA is TGTGCCAGCCGAGGCACCTACACTGAAGCTTTCTTT.